The 17 T cell receptor beta chains below come from one sample, sequenced in a study of patients and donors after allogeneic stem cell transplantation. In TCRdb, the RT-PCR reads were re-called with MiXCR into one record per CDR3 protein. In the table there are about 960,000 distinct CDR3 sequences, roughly 18% of which are singletons. The sequencing input was blood, either unsorted or a sorted T cell fraction (not recorded which). The receptors were gathered from a human donor who was either an allogeneic HSCT recipient or a stem cell or donor lymphocyte infusion donor (not recorded which). It is not recorded whose cells these are; they may come from a transplant donor.

V is TRBV20-1 and J is TRBJ2-7, with TRBD2 matching 9 bases. The V segment lost 0 bases and the J segment 4 bases; nucleotides outside the gene matches: 7. This CDR3 is built from 15 residues. The germline CDR1 and CDR2 sequences are DFQATT and SNEGSKA (reference sequence). CDR3: CSARDPRTSDYEQYF. The DNA for the CDR3 is TGCAGTGCTAGAGATCCAAGGACTAGCGATTACGAGCAGTACTTC.

V gene TRBV12-3 or TRBV12-4 combines with J gene TRBJ1-5, with 10 bases lining up with TRBD1. V lost 5 bases to trimming and J lost 6 bases; unmatched junction nucleotides: 7. This CDR3 comprises 15 residues. For the CDR3, the DNA is TGTGCCAGCAGTCTCGGGACAGGGGAGGCTCAGCCCCAGCATTTT. This sequence encodes CASSLGTGEAQPQHF.

The rearrangement uses TRBV7-9 and TRBJ1-1; D is uncertain. The CDR3 has 14 amino acids. V lost 8 bases and J 1 base, leaving 14 bases between the germline ends. Looked up from germline, CDR1 is SEHNR and CDR2 is FQNEAQ (reference sequence). The CDR3 loop is CASFSGQRNTEAFF. In nucleotides, the CDR3 is TGTGCCAGCTTTTCCGGGCAGAGGAACACTGAAGCTTTCTTT. Full variable domain (missing parts from reference TRBV7-9 and TRBJ1-1): DTGVSQNPRHKITKRGQNVTFRCDPISEHNRLYWYRQTLGQGPEFLTYFQNEAQLEKSRLLSDRFSAERPKGSFSTLEIQRTEQGDSAMYLCASFSGQRNTEAFFGQGTRLTVV.

This clonotype has just a few counts. The chain has TRBV5-5 and TRBJ2-1, with 8 bases fitting TRBD1. The CDR3 has 14 residues. Germline V gene sequence: CDR1 SGHKS, CDR2 YYEKEE (reference sequence). Germline trimming cut 4 bases from V and 7 bases from J; bases unmatched to any gene: 7. The CDR3 region has the DNA TGTGCCAGCAGCCTGCGACAGGGGATGAATGAGCAGTTCTTC. Translation gives CASSLRQGMNEQFF.

This clonotype has a count of ten or more. The chain employs TRBV28 and TRBJ1-2; no firm D call. The germline V gene encodes CDR1 MDHEN and CDR2 SYDVKM. Trimming left V 5 bases short and J 2 bases short, with 12 bases between. The CDR3 runs 14 residues. The DNA of the CDR3 is TGTGCCAGCAGTCTTGGACCCCTCAACTATGGCTACACCTTC. It yields the protein CASSLGPLNYGYTF.

This chain joins TRBV5-1 and TRBJ1-2; TRBD1 might be the D (6 bases). This CDR3 is built from 12 residues. Germline V gives CDR1 SGHRS, CDR2 YFSETQ. V lost 3 bases, J lost 7 bases, and 10 bases lay in between. Here the CDR3 reads CASSSTGAGYTF. CDR3 sequence (DNA): TGCGCCAGCAGCTCGACAGGAGCTGGCTACACCTTC.

This clonotype was seen more than once but under ten times. The chain has TRBV16 and TRBJ1-2; 7 bases match TRBD1. Germline lookup yields CDR1 KGHSY and CDR2 FQNENV. The junction had 7 bases not matched to a gene; V was cut back by 2 bases and J by 7 bases. This CDR3 has 14 residues. CDR3 region: CASSQKTTGAGYTF. The CDR3 DNA sequence: TGTGCCAGCAGCCAAAAGACCACAGGGGCTGGCTACACCTTC.

This chain uses TRBV7-9 with TRBJ2-5, with D perhaps matching TRBD2 (5 bases). Germline V gives CDR1 SEHNR, CDR2 FQNEAQ (reference sequence). The length of the CDR3 is 14 residues. V was shortened by 5 bases and J by 2 bases, with 12 bases between the two germline ends. Written as DNA, the CDR3 is TGTGCCAGCAGCCAACGGCGGGCTCAAGAGACCCAGTACTTC. Its protein product is CASSQRRAQETQYF. The whole variable domain, filled in from reference TRBV7-9 and TRBJ2-5, reads DTGVSQNPRHKITKRGQNVTFRCDPISEHNRLYWYRQTLGQGPEFLTYFQNEAQLEKSRLLSDRFSAERPKGSFSTLEIQRTEQGDSAMYLCASSQRRAQETQYFGPGTRLLVL.

The rearrangement links TRBV12-3 or TRBV12-4 to TRBJ1-1; the D gene is possibly TRBD1 (5 bases). V lost 5 bases to trimming and J lost 3 bases, with 13 bases between them. The CDR3 extends over 14 amino acids. The CDR3 sequence: CASSLGVSDTEAFF. CDR3 coding DNA: TGTGCCAGCAGTCTAGGGGTTTCGGACACTGAAGCTTTCTTT.

This clonotype appeared a few times. This chain uses TRBV2 with TRBJ2-3; D not resolved. The CDR3 length is 12 residues. The germline CDR1 and CDR2 sequences are SNHLY and FYNNEI. Deletions cut 4 bases from V and 9 bases from J, with 11 bases between. In nucleotides, the CDR3 is TGTGCCAGCAGTGCCCGGTTAGAAACGCAGTATTTT. Protein sequence: CASSARLETQYF.

The sample holds a few counts of this clonotype. This chain links TRBV5-1 with TRBJ2-1; TRBD2 matches at 9 bases. CDR1 and CDR2 from the germline V gene are SGHRS and YFSETQ. V lost 1 base and J lost 0; bases outside the gene matches: 8. CDR3 length: 18 amino acids. CDR3 sequence: CASSLNPAGGSSYNEQFF. CDR3 nucleotide sequence: TGCGCCAGCAGCTTGAACCCAGCGGGGGGAAGCTCCTACAATGAGCAGTTCTTC.

This clonotype was counted between two and nine times. V usage is TRBV29-1 and J usage is TRBJ1-2, with D perhaps TRBD1 (5 bases). V lost 4 bases, J lost 4 bases, and 10 bases lay in between. The germline CDR1 and CDR2 sequences are SQVTM and ANQGSEA. This CDR3 has 12 amino acids. The CDR3 loop is CSVGSGSYGYTF. The CDR3 DNA is TGCAGCGTTGGGTCAGGGAGCTATGGCTACACCTTC.

This rearrangement joins TRBV2 to TRBJ2-2; D ambiguous. Trimming cost V 4 bases and J 4 bases, with 7 bases left between them. The germline V gene encodes CDR1 SNHLY and CDR2 FYNNEI. The CDR3 sequence is 13 residues long. CDR3 DNA sequence: TGTGCCAGCAGTGTTGGTGCCACCGGGGAGCTGTTTTTT. It is translated as CASSVGATGELFF. The full variable domain, with the rest looked up from reference TRBV2 and TRBJ2-2, is EPEVTQTPSHQVTQMGQEVILRCVPISNHLYFYWYRQILGQKVEFLVSFYNNEISEKSEIFDDQFSVERPDGSNFTLKIRSTKLEDSAMYFCASSVGATGELFFGEGSRLTVL.

There are a few counts of this clonotype. The V gene is TRBV7-2, the J gene TRBJ1-6, with TRBD1 as a possible D gene (6 bases). V was clipped by 5 bases and J by 0 bases, with 8 bases between them. The CDR3 consists of 15 residues. CDR1 SGHTA and CDR2 FQGNSA come from the germline V gene. This CDR3 reads CASSGQPSYNSPLHF. CDR3 nucleotide sequence: TGTGCCAGCAGCGGACAGCCCTCCTATAATTCACCCCTCCACTTT.

Only one count was recorded for this clonotype. The V call is TRBV11-2, the J call TRBJ2-7; D perhaps matches TRBD1 (5 bases). Germline CDR1 reads SGHAT; CDR2 reads FQNNGV. This CDR3 spans 15 amino acids. V lost 5 bases and J 8 bases, leaving 22 bases between the germline ends. Written as DNA, the CDR3 is TGTGCCAGCAGCCTACCGGTGGGGCTCCTACGAAAGCAGTACTTC. This sequence encodes CASSLPVGLLRKQYF.

This chain uses TRBV9 with TRBJ2-2, with D possibly matching TRBD2 (7 bases). V lost 4 bases to trimming and J lost 5 bases, with 15 bases between them. This CDR3 region has 15 residues. Germline lookup yields CDR1 SGDLS and CDR2 YYNGEE. CDR3 region: CASSQTGGFTGELFF. DNA of the CDR3: TGTGCCAGCAGCCAAACGGGGGGCTTTACCGGGGAGCTGTTTTTT.

The CDR3 is CASSEELSGGFETQYF. CDR3 DNA: TGTGCCAGCAGTGAAGAACTTAGCGGGGGGTTTGAGACCCAGTACTTC. The J gene is TRBJ2-5, the V gene TRBV2, with 10 bases that match TRBD2. Looked up from germline, CDR1 is SNHLY and CDR2 is FYNNEI. With 1 base clipped from V and 5 bases from J, the junction kept 7 bases outside the gene matches. The CDR3 is 16 amino acids.